The table lists the clone carrying this TCR beta chain with many counts. The antigen remains undetermined. A much larger clone lies a single base off, so this may be a read error. Read sequence stops 3 residues before the CDR3 end, and the germline J gene provides the missing end. The data are from a study of T cell clonality in common variable immunodeficiency. Measured with immunoSEQ multiplex PCR; TCRdb has only the in-frame clones, and not every one. This sample has tens of thousands of clones, each found more than once. The CDR3 has 16 residues. The V gene's germline CDR1 is SGHRS and CDR2 YFSETQ. Study observations and caveats: Authors noted CVID clonality's cause needs subpopulation repertoire sequencing. Reportedly, TCR beta sequences from common variable immunodeficiency showed fewer deletions and N-nucleotide insertions.

The chain employs TRBV5-1 and TRBJ2-2; D possibly corresponds to TRBD1 (6 bases). This receptor was obtained from a person aged 18 to 70 in good health. Material for sequencing was peripheral blood mononuclear cells. The CDR3 is CANSFPQGTNTGELFF. The DNA read from the CDR3 is TGCGCCAACAGCTTTCCCCAGGGGACGAACACCGGGGAG.